This T cell receptor (beta chain) stems from a study of T cells in Graves' hyperthyroidism and ophthalmopathy. Amplified TCR beta CDR3 regions came from RNA transcripts. First-round RT-PCR with HTBI primers amplified the TCR CDR3 region. TCRdb redid the calling of the multiplex PCR reads with MiXCR, one entry per CDR3 protein. Among about 590,000 distinct CDR3 sequences listed, 15% to 19% were seen once. There are many counts of this clonotype. The diagnostic basis comprised clinical symptoms, serum thyroxine and TRAb, thyroid ultrasound and orbital computed tomography. This receptor was obtained from a woman between 25 and 40 years old with Graves' hyperthyroidism. Sequenced sample: blood.

The CDR3 region is CASNKLTGRAEAFF. The CDR3 coding sequence is TGTGCCAGCAACAAATTGACAGGCCGGGCTGAAGCTTTCTTT. The rearrangement joins TRBV6-1 to TRBJ1-1; a possible D gene is TRBD1 (6 bases). Germline V gene lookup returns CDR1 MNHNS and CDR2 SASEGT. The V end lost 7 bases, the J end lost 6 bases, and 18 bases lay between the germline ends. The CDR3 runs to 14 residues.